These 29 T cell receptor beta chains originate from one sample sequenced in a study of blood T cell repertoires in COVID-19. The data were produced by immunoSEQ multiplex PCR, yet TCRdb's version contains in-frame clones alone and is incomplete. The sample holds under 250,000 clones, about 84% seen once. Specimen: PBMCs or T cells enriched from blood (not recorded which). The receptors come from a man between 25 and 39 years old with acute COVID-19.

This clone has a handful of counts. The chain couples TRBV11-2 to TRBJ1-5, with D possibly being TRBD1 (6 bases). V lost 1 base, J lost 8 bases, and 9 bases lay in between. This CDR3 has 13 residues. From germline, CDR1 is SGHAT and CDR2 FQNNGV. The CDR3 coding sequence is TGTGCCAGCAGCTTAGGACAGGCAAAGCCCCAGCATTTT. Translation gives CASSLGQAKPQHF. The whole variable domain, filled in from reference TRBV11-2 and TRBJ1-5, reads EAGVAQSPRYKIIEKRQSVAFWCNPISGHATLYWYQQILGQGPKLLIQFQNNGVVDDSQLPKDRFSAERLKGVDSTLKIQPAKLEDSAVYLCASSLGQAKPQHFGDGTRLSIL.

The chain links TRBV27 to TRBJ2-7, with TRBD1 matching 8 bases. V gave up 5 bases and J gave up 7 bases; unmatched junction bases: 16. CDR1 and CDR2 (germline): MNHEY, SMNVEV (reference sequence). The CDR3 loop spans 16 amino acids. The CDR3 bases are TGTGCCAGCAGTCCTTCTAACAGGGGGTTCGCAAGGGAGCAGTACTTC. Translating gives CASSPSNRGFAREQYF.

As regards this clone: The junction does not match germline at one end; this may be a read error. The J gene is TRBJ1-1, the V gene TRBV30, with D unresolved. The CDR3 has 12 amino acids. Germline V CDR1 and CDR2: GTSNPN, SVGIG (reference sequence). CDR3 bases: TGTGCCTCGAGTCTGTCGGAGTTTGAAGCTTTCTTT. Its translation is CASSLSEFEAFF.

The chain links TRBV18 to TRBJ1-4; D gene uncertain. Trimming removed 2 bases from V and 8 bases from J, with 12 bases in between. From germline, CDR1 is KGHSH and CDR2 LQKENI. The CDR3 is 14 amino acids. This CDR3 is CASSPAVGGEKLFF. CDR3 nucleotide sequence: TGTGCCAGCTCACCAGCCGTCGGAGGCGAAAAACTGTTTTTT.

This chain uses TRBV7-2 with TRBJ2-1; D perhaps matches TRBD2 (5 bases). Per the germline V gene, CDR1 is SGHTA and CDR2 is FQGNSA. V gave up 5 bases and J gave up 4 bases, with 12 bases separating them. The CDR3 runs to 14 residues. CDR3 sequence: CASSQTSGYNEQFF. CDR3 DNA: TGTGCCAGCAGCCAAACCTCGGGATACAATGAGCAGTTCTTC.

J is TRBJ2-1 and V is TRBV5-1, with TRBD2 identical over 8 bases. CDR1 is SGHRS, CDR2 YFSETQ, per germline. There are 16 residues in the CDR3. After removal of 0 bases from V and 4 bases from J, the junction contained 6 bases not matched to a gene. CDR3 protein: CASSLEGRGVYNEQFF. The CDR3 DNA reads as TGCGCCAGCAGCTTGGAGGGGCGGGGGGTATACAATGAGCAGTTCTTC.

The chain combines TRBV5-1 with TRBJ1-1; the match to TRBD1 covers 8 bases. Germline CDR1 SGHRS, CDR2 YFSETQ. The CDR3 has 13 amino acids. J gave up 3 bases and V 4 bases, and 2 bases lay outside the gene matches. The CDR3 reads CASSQTGDTEAFF. The CDR3 DNA sequence: TGCGCCAGCAGCCAGACAGGGGACACTGAAGCTTTCTTT.

The rearrangement links TRBV5-5 to TRBJ2-7; D is unclear. V lost 4 bases and J 5 bases, leaving 10 bases between the germline ends. The CDR3 extends over 12 amino acids. CDR1 is SGHKS and CDR2 is YYEKEE in the germline V gene (reference sequence). CDR3 in DNA: TGTGCCAGCAGCCAACCCCGGGACGAGCAGTACTTC. Translation: CASSQPRDEQYF.

The chain employs TRBV13 and TRBJ1-2; no clear D gene. Between the trimmed V and J ends, which lost 3 bases and 4 bases, there was a span of 6 bases. The CDR3 extends over 12 amino acids. CDR1 is PRHDT, CDR2 FYEKMQ, per germline (reference sequence). The CDR3 region is CASSLGSYGYTF. The DNA for the CDR3 is TGTGCCAGCAGCTTGGGGAGCTATGGCTACACCTTC.

This clone came up once. The V call is TRBV12-3 or TRBV12-4, the J call TRBJ2-1; D ambiguous. The CDR3 consists of 13 residues. Trimming removed 8 bases at V and 8 bases at J, with 16 bases between. CDR3 sequence reads: CASRWSTNDEQFF. The CDR3 DNA reads as TGTGCCAGCCGGTGGAGTACGAACGATGAGCAGTTCTTC.

The V gene is TRBV11-1, the J gene TRBJ2-7; 8 positions agree with TRBD2. The germline CDR1 and CDR2 sequences are SGHAT and FQDESV (reference sequence). The CDR3 totals 14 residues. Unmatched junction bases numbered 6, after V lost 3 bases and J lost 5 bases. CDR3 protein: CASSFTRTSHEQYF. CDR3 in DNA: TGTGCCAGCAGCTTTACTAGGACTAGCCACGAGCAGTACTTC.

The chain has TRBV20-1 and TRBJ1-1; D uncertain. Germline CDR1 reads DFQATT; CDR2 reads SNEGSKA (reference sequence). The CDR3 spans 10 residues. Trimming stripped 4 bases from V and 6 bases from J, with 6 bases between. The CDR3 sequence: CSAIRAEAFF. CDR3 in DNA: TGCAGTGCTATCCGGGCTGAAGCTTTCTTT.

The genes are TRBV9 and TRBJ2-2; D unresolved. The CDR3 runs to 15 residues. Deletions cut 4 bases from V and 7 bases from J, with 17 bases between. Per germline, CDR1 SGDLS and CDR2 YYNGEE. CDR3 DNA: TGTGCCAGCAGCCAAACACACTCATCAGGCGGGGAGCTGTTTTTT. This encodes CASSQTHSSGGELFF.

The genes are TRBV5-1 and TRBJ2-7; 7 bases fit TRBD1. Germline CDR1 is SGHRS and CDR2 is YFSETQ. Trimming removed 1 base from V and 3 bases from J; junction bases left unmatched: 1. The CDR3 is 13 amino acids. The CDR3 is CASSLPGGYEQYF. For the CDR3, the DNA is TGCGCCAGCAGCTTGCCAGGGGGCTACGAGCAGTACTTC.

This chain uses TRBV25-1 with TRBJ2-7; 7 bases align to TRBD1. The CDR3 consists of 14 residues. The germline CDR1 and CDR2 sequences are MGHDK and SYGVNS. J lost 2 bases, V lost 6 bases, and 7 bases had no gene match. The CDR3 region has the DNA TGTGCCAGCAGCGGCTACGGGACAGCCTACGAGCAGTACTTC. It yields the protein CASSGYGTAYEQYF.

V and J are TRBV14 and TRBJ1-1, with D tentatively TRBD1 (5 bases). Trimming took off 5 bases at V and 1 base at J, with 11 bases between the two ends. Germline V gene sequence: CDR1 SGHDN, CDR2 FVKESK. CDR3 size: 14 residues. The CDR3 nucleotides are TGTGCCAGCAGCGATCAGGGTACGAACACTGAAGCTTTCTTT. Its protein product is CASSDQGTNTEAFF. Complete variable domain (other parts from reference TRBV14 and TRBJ1-1): EAGVTQFPSHSVIEKGQTVTLRCDPISGHDNLYWYRRVMGKEIKFLLHFVKESKQDESGMPNNRFLAERTGGTYSTLKVQPAELEDSGVYFCASSDQGTNTEAFFGQGTRLTVV.

The V gene is TRBV19, the J gene TRBJ1-2, with D perhaps TRBD1 (5 bases). CDR3 length: 15 amino acids. The ends were cut back, 6 bases at V and 2 bases at J, with 16 bases in the middle. From germline, CDR1 is LNHDA and CDR2 SQIVND (reference sequence). The CDR3 region is CASRLPGGPNYGYTF. CDR3 nucleotide sequence: TGTGCCAGTAGGCTCCCCGGGGGTCCAAACTATGGCTACACCTTC.

This rearrangement joins TRBV28 to TRBJ1-2; possibly TRBD1 for D (6 bases). Trimming stripped 5 bases from V and 4 bases from J, with 11 bases between. The CDR3 totals 13 residues. Per the germline V gene, CDR1 is MDHEN and CDR2 is SYDVKM. The CDR3 here is CASSPGQFYGYTF. In nucleotides, the CDR3 is TGTGCCAGCAGTCCCGGACAGTTCTATGGCTACACCTTC.

The V call is TRBV7-9, the J call TRBJ2-1, with 8 bases aligning to TRBD2. The CDR3 consists of 15 residues. Trimming took 5 bases from V and 10 from J; bases not matched to a gene: 13. Germline V gives CDR1 SEHNR, CDR2 FQNEAQ (reference sequence). As DNA, the CDR3 is TGTGCCAGCAGCGTAGGACTAGCCTGGGATAGGGAGCAGTTCTTC. It specifies CASSVGLAWDREQFF.

With respect to this clone: Other DNA sequences in the same sample also yield this CDR3. The J gene is TRBJ2-3, the V gene TRBV18, with 8 bases lining up with TRBD1. Germline V gene data show CDR1 as KGHSH and CDR2 as LQKENI. The CDR3 is 14 residues long. Trimming cost V 3 bases and J 5 bases; bases outside gene matches: 4. The CDR3 loop reads CASSPQGAGDTQYF. The CDR3 DNA follows: TGTGCCAGCTCACCTCAGGGGGCAGGAGATACGCAGTATTTT.

The rearrangement joins TRBV21-1 to TRBJ2-5; the D call TRBD1 from the table was never checked on the DNA. TRBV21-1 is a recognized pseudogene. The CDR3 sequence is 16 residues long. CDR3 protein: CASSNRQGPSGETQYF. DNA of the CDR3: TGTGCCAGCAGCAATCGACAGGGGCCATCGGGTGAGACCCAGTACTTC.

J is TRBJ2-2 and V is TRBV15; 8 bases are a match to TRBD2. Trimming cost V 6 bases and J 3 bases; bases outside gene matches: 6. This CDR3 spans 15 amino acids. The germline gives CDR1 LNHNV, CDR2 YYDKDF (reference sequence). DNA for the CDR3: TGTGCCACCAGTCCCGGGGGGGCGGACACCGGGGAGCTGTTTTTT. It translates to CATSPGGADTGELFF.

J is TRBJ2-7 and V is TRBV10-3, with D unresolved. Per germline, CDR1 ENHRY and CDR2 SYGVKD. V was trimmed by 8 bases and J by 3 bases, leaving 11 bases between them. This CDR3 contains 12 residues. This CDR3 reads CAIGTPVYEQYF. The CDR3 region has the DNA TGTGCCATCGGCACACCCGTCTACGAGCAGTACTTC.

V is TRBV5-4 and J is TRBJ2-7; 7 bases align to TRBD2. The J segment lost 5 bases and the V segment lost 1 base, leaving 9 bases of the junction unmatched. Looked up from germline, CDR1 is SGHNT and CDR2 is YYREEE (reference sequence). This CDR3 contains 15 residues. CDR3 loop: CASSLMGGTSHEQYF. CDR3 DNA sequence: TGTGCCAGCAGCTTGATGGGGGGGACTTCCCACGAGCAGTACTTC.

The V call is TRBV19, the J call TRBJ1-1; D might be TRBD1 (5 bases). Trimming removed 6 bases at V and 1 base at J, with 6 bases between. The CDR3 spans 12 residues. From germline, CDR1 is LNHDA and CDR2 SQIVND (reference sequence). The CDR3 DNA reads TGTGCCAGTAGCCAGGGGAACACTGAAGCTTTCTTT. It codes for CASSQGNTEAFF. Supplemented by reference TRBV19 and TRBJ1-1, the full variable domain reads DGGITQSPKYLFRKEGQNVTLSCEQNLNHDAMYWYRQDPGQGLRLIYYSQIVNDFQKGDIAEGYSVSREKKESFPLTVTSAQKNPTAFYLCASSQGNTEAFFGQGTRLTVV.

The gene calls are TRBV5-5 and TRBJ2-7, with unresolved D. The CDR3 totals 13 residues. The V and J ends lost 4 bases and 4 bases respectively, with 12 bases between them. The V gene's germline CDR1 is SGHKS and CDR2 YYEKEE (reference sequence). CDR3: CASSLPSSYEQYF. In DNA form, the CDR3 reads TGTGCCAGCAGCCTTCCTTCGTCTTACGAGCAGTACTTC.

The J gene is TRBJ2-7, the V gene TRBV7-3; D call uncertain. The CDR3 sequence is 14 residues long. Looked up from germline, CDR1 is SGHTA and CDR2 is FQGTGA. Deletions cut 3 bases from V and 4 bases from J, with 13 bases between. The CDR3 region is CASSFDDGEYEQYF. Written as DNA, the CDR3 is TGTGCCAGCAGCTTCGATGACGGAGAATACGAGCAGTACTTC.

This clone occurred a few times. The chain uses TRBV28 and TRBJ1-1; D is unresolved. Per the germline V gene, CDR1 is MDHEN and CDR2 is SYDVKM. The ends were cut back, 5 bases at V and 3 bases at J, with 10 bases in the middle. The CDR3 is 13 residues long. CDR3 amino acids: CASSDLQYTEAFF. For the CDR3, the DNA is TGTGCCAGCAGTGATTTGCAGTACACTGAAGCTTTCTTT.

The genes are TRBV29-1 and TRBJ2-1; 11 bases match TRBD2. There are 15 residues in the CDR3. Germline CDR1 SQVTM, CDR2 ANQGSEA. Unmatched junction bases numbered 9, after V lost 6 bases and J lost 5 bases. Here the CDR3 reads CSVALGLAVNNEQFF. CDR3 coding DNA: TGCAGCGTCGCTTTGGGACTAGCGGTAAACAATGAGCAGTTCTTC.